These 27 T cell receptor beta chains originate from one sample sequenced in a study of blood T cell repertoires in COVID-19. Using immunoSEQ multiplex PCR, the repertoire was profiled, and TCRdb retains in-frame clones only, with some absent. The sample lists 60,000 to 90,000 clones; approximately 85% were seen once. Specimen: peripheral blood. These receptors all come from a man aged 55 to 69 with COVID-19, enrolled during active disease.

The rearrangement links TRBV4-1 to TRBJ1-1; no reliable D call. The CDR3 has 12 amino acids. Per the germline V gene, CDR1 is MGHRA and CDR2 is YSYEKL. V was clipped by 6 bases and J by 1 base, with 6 bases between them. The CDR3, as DNA: TGCGCCAGCAGACAGCAGAACACTGAAGCTTTCTTT. Translation gives CASRQQNTEAFF.

The V and J genes are TRBV3-1 (or the pseudogene TRBV3-2) and TRBJ2-7; TRBD1 is a possible D gene (7 bases). The ends were cut back, 1 base at V and 7 bases at J, with 17 bases in the middle. The germline CDR1 and CDR2 sequences are LGHDT and YNNKEL (reference sequence). The CDR3 runs 15 residues. CDR3 sequence: CASSQASAAGGEQYF. For the CDR3, the DNA is TGTGCCAGCAGCCAAGCGTCTGCGGCAGGGGGGGAGCAGTACTTC.

Note on this clone: One base away lies a much larger clone, so this may be a sequencing read error. The V call is TRBV11-1, the J call TRBJ2-3; TRBD1 matches 7 bases. Germline CDR1 reads SGHAT; CDR2 reads FQDESV (reference sequence). J gave up 5 bases and V 1 base, and 3 bases lay outside the gene matches. The CDR3 spans 14 residues. DNA of the CDR3: TGTGCCAGCAGCTTAGGACAGGGTCAAGATACGCAGTATTTT. The encoded protein is CASSLGQGQDTQYF.

The chain combines TRBV2 with TRBJ1-4, with TRBD1 identical over 7 bases. Unmatched junction bases numbered 12, after V lost 8 bases and J lost 6 bases. This CDR3 comprises 15 residues. The germline V gene has CDR1 SNHLY and CDR2 FYNNEI. CDR3 loop: CASRKGGSADEKLFF. CDR3 sequence (DNA): TGTGCCAGCCGAAAAGGGGGCAGTGCGGATGAAAAACTGTTTTTT.

The chain employs TRBV29-1 and TRBJ2-1, with TRBD1 matching over 9 bases. The germline V gene encodes CDR1 SQVTM and CDR2 ANQGSEA. J lost 5 bases, V lost 0 bases, and 2 bases had no gene match. The CDR3 is made up of 14 amino acids. As DNA, the CDR3 is TGCAGCGTTGAAGAATGGACAGGGGACAATGAGCAGTTCTTC. It encodes CSVEEWTGDNEQFF.

The rearrangement joins TRBV28 to TRBJ1-1; no clear D. V was pared by 6 bases and J by 10 bases, with 18 bases between. The germline gives CDR1 MDHEN, CDR2 SYDVKM. CDR3 length: 13 amino acids. CDR3 in amino acids: CASRSVDPLGAFF. CDR3 bases: TGTGCCAGCAGGAGCGTCGACCCCCTTGGAGCTTTCTTT.

This chain links TRBV18 with TRBJ1-3, with no clear D. The CDR3 has 14 amino acids. Germline CDR1 is KGHSH and CDR2 is LQKENI. V lost 11 bases and J lost 0, with 14 bases in between. This CDR3 is CAGNWEGSGNTIYF. The CDR3 nucleotides are TGTGCCGGAAACTGGGAGGGCTCTGGAAACACCATATATTTT.

V and J are TRBV3-1 (or the pseudogene TRBV3-2) and TRBJ1-1; D gene unclear. The germline V and J ends were trimmed by 5 bases and 6 bases, with 10 bases remaining between them. Germline CDR1 LGHDT, CDR2 YNNKEL (reference sequence). CDR3 length: 12 residues. The CDR3 spells CASSLSGSEAFF. DNA of the CDR3: TGTGCCAGCAGCTTATCGGGATCTGAAGCTTTCTTT.

The chain carries TRBV7-9 and TRBJ1-4; 7 bases are a match to TRBD1. The germline V gene encodes CDR1 SEHNR and CDR2 FQNEAQ (reference sequence). J was trimmed by 7 bases and V by 2 bases; bases with no gene match: 7. There are 15 residues in the CDR3. The CDR3 protein is CASSLQGTVSEKLFF. CDR3 nucleotides: TGTGCCAGCAGCTTACAGGGGACAGTGAGTGAAAAACTGTTTTTT.

The chain employs TRBV6-8 and TRBJ2-7; TRBD2 agrees at 8 bases. This CDR3 is 13 amino acids long. The germline V gene encodes CDR1 MNHGY and CDR2 SAAAGT. Losses at the gene ends were 9 bases for V and 5 bases for J; bases not matched to a gene: 9. Written as DNA, the CDR3 is TGTGCCAGGGCCGGGAGGGAGGTCGACGAGCAGTACTTC. Protein product: CARAGREVDEQYF.

The chain joins TRBV2 to TRBJ2-2, with TRBD2 identical over 9 bases. The CDR3 consists of 16 residues. The V gene's germline CDR1 is SNHLY and CDR2 FYNNEI. Trimming took 4 bases from V and 5 from J; bases not matched to a gene: 8. The CDR3 protein is CASSAAGGLGTGELFF. CDR3 bases: TGTGCCAGCAGTGCAGCGGGAGGTCTTGGAACCGGGGAGCTGTTTTTT.

This clone was picked up a small number of times. The V and J genes are TRBV7-2 and TRBJ1-4; maybe TRBD1 (5 bases). The CDR3 extends over 15 amino acids. Trimming pared 2 bases from V and 4 bases from J, leaving 11 bases between. Germline loops: CDR1 SGHTA, CDR2 FQGNSA. The CDR3 region has the DNA TGTGCCAGCAGCTTACAACGGGGGGATAATGAAAAACTGTTTTTT. This gives the protein CASSLQRGDNEKLFF.

The CDR3 coding sequence is TGTGCCAGCAGCGTCCGAGAGCGGACCGGGGAGCTGTTTTTT. Protein sequence: CASSVRERTGELFF. The J gene is TRBJ2-2, the V gene TRBV9; TRBD2 might be the D (5 bases). Trimming cost V 2 bases and J 5 bases, with 10 bases left between them. The germline V gene has CDR1 SGDLS and CDR2 YYNGEE. CDR3 length: 14 residues.

V is TRBV7-2 and J is TRBJ1-4; 9 bases match TRBD1. After removal of 2 bases from V and 1 base from J, the junction contained 5 bases not matched to a gene. Germline V gene lookup returns CDR1 SGHTA and CDR2 FQGNSA. This CDR3 has 17 residues. The CDR3 sequence: CASSLFVGQGTNEKLFF. The CDR3 nucleotides read TGTGCCAGCAGCTTATTCGTGGGACAGGGAACTAATGAAAAACTGTTTTTT.

This rearrangement joins TRBV3-1 (or the pseudogene TRBV3-2) to TRBJ2-1; 7 bases agree with TRBD1. CDR1 and CDR2 from the germline V gene are LGHDT and YNNKEL (reference sequence). J was trimmed by 12 bases and V by 5 bases; bases with no gene match: 7. The CDR3 has 12 amino acids. This CDR3 reads CASSVRDRVQFF. The CDR3 coding sequence is TGTGCCAGCAGCGTCCGGGACAGAGTGCAGTTCTTC.

V gene TRBV6-5 combines with J gene TRBJ2-3; D possibly corresponds to TRBD1 (7 bases). Trimming removed 1 base from V and 3 bases from J, with 11 bases in between. This CDR3 region has 15 residues. Germline loops: CDR1 MNHEY, CDR2 SVGAGI. In DNA form, the CDR3 reads TGTGCCAGCAGTTACTTGCCAGGGGGGACAGATACGCAGTATTTT. Translating gives CASSYLPGGTDTQYF.

This clone was detected once. This sequence joins TRBV6-2 or TRBV6-3 and TRBJ2-2; 8 bases match TRBD2. V trimming: 5 bases; J trimming: 8 bases; junction bases outside the gene matches: 10. Germline CDR1 MNHEY, CDR2 SVGEGT. The CDR3 runs 15 residues. DNA of the CDR3: TGTGCCAGCAGTGGAGAAACGGGACTAGGGGGGGAGCTGTTTTTT. Amino acid sequence: CASSGETGLGGELFF.

The chain is built from TRBV15 and TRBJ1-5; unclear D gene. V was clipped by 0 bases and J by 3 bases, with 12 bases between them. The germline CDR1 and CDR2 sequences are LNHNV and YYDKDF (reference sequence). The CDR3 consists of 16 residues. The CDR3 nucleotides are TGTGCCACCAGCAGAGAGTTTGCCAGAACCAATCAGCCCCAGCATTTT. Its protein is CATSREFARTNQPQHF.

This clone ranks as medium-sized. The gene calls are TRBV2 and TRBJ1-6, with TRBD1 matching 7 bases. Trimming took 3 bases from V and 5 from J; bases not matched to a gene: 4. The CDR3 has 15 amino acids. The germline CDR1 and CDR2 sequences are SNHLY and FYNNEI. CDR3 protein: CASSEGTVHNSPLHF. The CDR3 DNA sequence: TGTGCCAGCAGTGAGGGGACAGTACATAATTCACCCCTCCACTTT.

J is TRBJ1-5 and V is TRBV5-6; 10 nucleotides agree with TRBD1. Germline V gives CDR1 SGHDT, CDR2 YYEEEE. The V segment lost 3 bases and the J segment 6 bases; nucleotides outside the gene matches: 15. This CDR3 comprises 18 residues. The CDR3 region has the DNA TGTGCCAGCAGCTCAATAAAACCGGGGACAGGGGTGTTTCAGCCCCAGCATTTT. Its translation is CASSSIKPGTGVFQPQHF.

The chain links TRBV28 to TRBJ1-4, with TRBD1 matching 7 bases. The CDR3 runs to 13 residues. The V gene's germline CDR1 is MDHEN and CDR2 SYDVKM. V shed 4 bases, J shed 7 bases, and the junction held 3 bases outside the gene matches. This CDR3 is CASSSDRPEKLFF. DNA for the CDR3: TGTGCCAGCAGTTCGGACAGGCCTGAAAAACTGTTTTTT.

V usage is TRBV11-3 and J usage is TRBJ2-3, with 7 bases matching TRBD2. The CDR3 length is 16 residues. Germline lookup yields CDR1 SGHNT and CDR2 YENEEA. V was pared by 4 bases and J by 3 bases, with 10 bases of the junction left unmatched. The CDR3 nucleotides read TGTGCCAGCAGCTCGGGAGGCCAAACCCCGACAGATACGCAGTATTTT. Its protein is CASSSGGQTPTDTQYF.

This clone has more than one count but fewer than ten. V usage is TRBV3-1 (or the pseudogene TRBV3-2) and J usage is TRBJ1-5; unclear D gene. With 5 bases removed from V and 3 bases from J, the gap between germline ends came to 11 bases. Germline CDR1 reads LGHDT; CDR2 reads YNNKEL (reference sequence). The CDR3 contains 14 residues. The CDR3 DNA follows: TGTGCCAGCAGCAACCGGGGAAACAATCAGCCCCAGCATTTT. Residues: CASSNRGNNQPQHF.

V usage is TRBV15 and J usage is TRBJ1-4; D is unresolved. The V and J ends lost 0 bases and 4 bases respectively, with 12 bases between them. The CDR3 consists of 16 residues. Germline CDR1 LNHNV, CDR2 YYDKDF (reference sequence). The DNA for the CDR3 is TGTGCCACCAGCAGAGATCGTGGCACGGGTAATGAAAAACTGTTTTTT. This encodes CATSRDRGTGNEKLFF.

V usage is TRBV9 and J usage is TRBJ1-2, with 8 positions matching TRBD1. The CDR3 runs to 14 residues. With V trimmed by 2 bases and J by 1 base, 1 base remained unmatched. Germline V gene sequence: CDR1 SGDLS, CDR2 YYNGEE. Written as DNA, the CDR3 is TGTGCCAGCAGCGTCGACAGGGGTAACTATGGCTACACCTTC. Translating gives CASSVDRGNYGYTF.

This clone was found once. J is TRBJ2-3 and V is TRBV7-3, with TRBD2 matching over 8 bases. This CDR3 has 13 residues. V shed 2 bases, J shed 5 bases, and the junction held 0 bases outside the gene matches. Germline assignment: CDR1 SGHTA and CDR2 FQGTGA. The CDR3 here is CASSLGTRDTQYF. The CDR3 DNA follows: TGTGCCAGCAGCTTAGGGACTAGAGATACGCAGTATTTT.

This chain uses TRBV6-5 with TRBJ1-6; D unresolved. The CDR3 sequence is 15 residues long. V was cut by 2 bases and J by 9 bases, with 14 bases left in between. CDR1 is MNHEY, CDR2 SVGAGI, per germline. CDR3 sequence reads: CASSYNLQSGSPLHF. The CDR3 DNA reads TGTGCCAGCAGTTACAATCTTCAAAGCGGTTCACCCCTCCACTTT.